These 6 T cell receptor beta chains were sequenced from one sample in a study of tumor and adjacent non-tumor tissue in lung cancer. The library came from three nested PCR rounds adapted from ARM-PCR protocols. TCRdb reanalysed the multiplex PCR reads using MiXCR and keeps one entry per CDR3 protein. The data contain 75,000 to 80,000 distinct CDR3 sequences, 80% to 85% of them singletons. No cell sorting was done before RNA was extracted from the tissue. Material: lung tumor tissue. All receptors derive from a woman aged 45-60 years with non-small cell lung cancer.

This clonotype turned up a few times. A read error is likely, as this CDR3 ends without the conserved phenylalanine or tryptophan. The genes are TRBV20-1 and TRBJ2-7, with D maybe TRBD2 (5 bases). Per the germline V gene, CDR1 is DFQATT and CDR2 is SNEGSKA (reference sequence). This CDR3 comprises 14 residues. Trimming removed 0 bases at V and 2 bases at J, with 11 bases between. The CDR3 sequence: CSAREYGLAYEQYI. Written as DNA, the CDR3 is TGCAGTGCTAGAGAGTATGGACTCGCCTACGAGCAGTACATC.

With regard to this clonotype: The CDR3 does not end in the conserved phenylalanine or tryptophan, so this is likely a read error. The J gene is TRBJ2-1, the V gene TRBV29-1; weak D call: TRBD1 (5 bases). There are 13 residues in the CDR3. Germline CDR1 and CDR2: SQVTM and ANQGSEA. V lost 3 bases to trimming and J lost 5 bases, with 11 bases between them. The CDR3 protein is CSVDRKDNNEQFL. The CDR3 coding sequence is TGCAGCGTTGATAGAAAGGACAACAATGAGCAGTTCCTC.

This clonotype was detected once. The CDR3 loop reads CSVGLGKYSREQFF. The CDR3 coding sequence is TGCAGCGTCGGGCTGGGGAAGTATAGTCGTGAGCAGTTCTTC. The chain joins TRBV29-1 to TRBJ2-1; D not resolved. Trimming stripped 6 bases from V and 9 bases from J, with 21 bases between. This CDR3 contains 14 residues. Germline V gene lookup returns CDR1 SQVTM and CDR2 ANQGSEA.

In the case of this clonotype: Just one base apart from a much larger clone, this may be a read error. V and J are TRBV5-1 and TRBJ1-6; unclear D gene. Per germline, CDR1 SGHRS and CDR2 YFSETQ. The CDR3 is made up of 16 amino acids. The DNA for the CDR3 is TGCGTCAGCAGCTTATTTGAGAGCTCCTATAATTCACCCCTCCACTTT. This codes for CVSSLFESSYNSPLHF.

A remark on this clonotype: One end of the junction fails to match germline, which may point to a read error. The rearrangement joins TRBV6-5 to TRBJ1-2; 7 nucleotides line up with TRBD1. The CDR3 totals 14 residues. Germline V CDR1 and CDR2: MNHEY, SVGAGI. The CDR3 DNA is TGTGCCACCCAGGACAGGTGCTCTAACTATGGCTACAGCTTC. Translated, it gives CATQDRCSNYGYSF.

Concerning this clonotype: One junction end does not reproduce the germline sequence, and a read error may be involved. CDR3 DNA: TGTGCCGGCAGCAAGGGACTAGCGGGTAGCACAGATACGCAGTGTTTT. Translated, it gives CAGSKGLAGSTDTQCF. The chain recombines TRBV5-8 with TRBJ2-3, with 12 bases aligning to TRBD2. The CDR3 consists of 16 residues. CDR1 is SGHTS and CDR2 is YDEGEE in the germline V gene.